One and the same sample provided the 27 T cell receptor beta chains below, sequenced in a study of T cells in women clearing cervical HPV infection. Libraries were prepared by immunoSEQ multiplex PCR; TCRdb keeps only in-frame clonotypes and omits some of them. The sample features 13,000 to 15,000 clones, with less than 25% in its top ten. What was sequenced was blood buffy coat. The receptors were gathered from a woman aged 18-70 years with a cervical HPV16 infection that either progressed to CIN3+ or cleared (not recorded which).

This chain's CDR3 is CASSLYESYGQYF. CDR3 DNA (partial): TGTGCCAGCAGCTTATATGAGTCCTATGGT. This chain uses TRBV7-2 with TRBJ2-4; no firm D call. The read terminates 3 residues ahead of where the CDR3 ends, so the germline J gene completes it. The CDR3 consists of 13 residues. CDR1 SGHTA and CDR2 FQGNSA come from the germline V gene.

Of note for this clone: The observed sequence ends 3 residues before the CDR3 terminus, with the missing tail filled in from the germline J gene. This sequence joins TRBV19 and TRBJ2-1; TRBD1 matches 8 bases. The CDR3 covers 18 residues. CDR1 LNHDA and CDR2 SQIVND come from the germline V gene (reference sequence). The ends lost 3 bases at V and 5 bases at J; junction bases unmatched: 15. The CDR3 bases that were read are TGTGCCAGTAGTATTGGGGCGGGTGGGCAGGGGGCTCACAATGAG. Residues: CASSIGAGGQGAHNE. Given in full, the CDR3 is CASSIGAGGQGAHNEQFF.

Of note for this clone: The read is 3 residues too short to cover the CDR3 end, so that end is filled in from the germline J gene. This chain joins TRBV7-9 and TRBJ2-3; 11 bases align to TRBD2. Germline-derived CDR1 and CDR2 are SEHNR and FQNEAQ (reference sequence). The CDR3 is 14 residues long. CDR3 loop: CASSATSGGETQYF. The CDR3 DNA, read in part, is TGTGCCAGCAGTGCTACTAGCGGGGGAGAGACG.

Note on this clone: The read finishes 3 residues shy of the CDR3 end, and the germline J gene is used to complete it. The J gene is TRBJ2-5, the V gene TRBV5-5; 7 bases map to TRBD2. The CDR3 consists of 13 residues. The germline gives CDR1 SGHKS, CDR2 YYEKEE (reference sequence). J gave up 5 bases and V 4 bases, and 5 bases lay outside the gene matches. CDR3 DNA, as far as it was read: TGTGCCAGCAGCATGACTAGCTCGGAGACC. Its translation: CASSMTSSET. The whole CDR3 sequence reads CASSMTSSETQYF. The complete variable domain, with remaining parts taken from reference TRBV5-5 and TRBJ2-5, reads DAGVTQSPTHLIKTRGQQVTLRCSPISGHKSVSWYQQVLGQGPQFIFQYYEKEERGRGNFPDRFSARQFPNYSSELNVNALLLGDSALYLCASSMTSSETQYFGPGTRLLVL.

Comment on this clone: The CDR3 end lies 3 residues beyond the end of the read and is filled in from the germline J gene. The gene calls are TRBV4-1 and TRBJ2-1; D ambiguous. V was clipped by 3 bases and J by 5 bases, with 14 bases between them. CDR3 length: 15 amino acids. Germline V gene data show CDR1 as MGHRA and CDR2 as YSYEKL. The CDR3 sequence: CASSQLGLRNNEQFF. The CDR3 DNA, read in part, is TGCGCCAGCAGCCAGCTAGGATTACGAAACAATGAG.

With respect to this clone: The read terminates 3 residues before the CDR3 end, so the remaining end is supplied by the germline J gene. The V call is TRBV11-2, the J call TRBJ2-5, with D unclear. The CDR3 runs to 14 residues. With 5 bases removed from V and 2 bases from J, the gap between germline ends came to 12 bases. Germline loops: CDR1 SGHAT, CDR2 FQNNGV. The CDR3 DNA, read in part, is TGTGCCAGCAGCCCCGGCGGCGGACAAGAGACC. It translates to CASSPGGGQET. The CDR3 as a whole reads CASSPGGGQETQYF.

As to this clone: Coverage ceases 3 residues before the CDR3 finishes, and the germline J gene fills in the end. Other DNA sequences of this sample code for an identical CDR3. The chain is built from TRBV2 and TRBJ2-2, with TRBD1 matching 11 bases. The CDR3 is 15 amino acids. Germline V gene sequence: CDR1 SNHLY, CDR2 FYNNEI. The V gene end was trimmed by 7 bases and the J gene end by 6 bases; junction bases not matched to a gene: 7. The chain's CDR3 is CASTSGQGVAGELFF. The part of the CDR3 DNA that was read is TGTGCCAGCACCTCGGGACAGGGGGTGGCCGGGGAG.

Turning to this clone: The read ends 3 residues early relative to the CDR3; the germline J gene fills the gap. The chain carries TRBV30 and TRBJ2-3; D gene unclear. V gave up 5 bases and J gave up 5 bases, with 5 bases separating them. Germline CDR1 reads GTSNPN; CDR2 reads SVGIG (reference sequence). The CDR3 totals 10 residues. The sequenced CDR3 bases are TGTGCCTGGGAACTAGATACG. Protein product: CAWELDT. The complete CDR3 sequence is CAWELDTQYF.

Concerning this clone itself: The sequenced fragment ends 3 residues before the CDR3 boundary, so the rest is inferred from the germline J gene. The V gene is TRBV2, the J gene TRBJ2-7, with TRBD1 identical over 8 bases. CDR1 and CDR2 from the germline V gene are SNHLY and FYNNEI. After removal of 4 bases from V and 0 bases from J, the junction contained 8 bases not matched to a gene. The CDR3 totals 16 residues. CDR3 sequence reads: CASSAPPGQDSYEQYF. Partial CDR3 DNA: TGTGCCAGCAGTGCTCCACCGGGACAGGACTCCTACGAG.

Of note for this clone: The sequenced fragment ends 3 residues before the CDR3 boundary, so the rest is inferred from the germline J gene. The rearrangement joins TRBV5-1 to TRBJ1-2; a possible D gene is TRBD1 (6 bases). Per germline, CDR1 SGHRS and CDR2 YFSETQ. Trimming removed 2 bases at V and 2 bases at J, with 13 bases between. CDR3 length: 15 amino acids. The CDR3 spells CASSFSGAPNYGYTF. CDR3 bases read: TGCGCCAGCAGCTTTTCAGGGGCTCCGAACTATGGC. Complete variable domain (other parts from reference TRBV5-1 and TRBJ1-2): KAGVTQTPRYLIKTRGQQVTLSCSPISGHRSVSWYQQTPGQGLQFLFEYFSETQRNKGNFPGRFSGRQFSNSRSEMNVSTLELGDSALYLCASSFSGAPNYGYTFGSGTRLTVV.

The sequenced CDR3 bases are TGCAGTGCTAGTCCTACAGGTCTAAACTATGGC. Translation gives CSASPTGLNYG. The CDR3 in its entirety is CSASPTGLNYGYTF. V gene TRBV20-1 combines with J gene TRBJ1-2; tentative D call: TRBD1 (5 bases). The missing CDR3 end, 3 residues past where the read stops, is filled in from the germline J gene. The CDR3 loop spans 14 amino acids. CDR1 is DFQATT, CDR2 SNEGSKA, per germline (reference sequence). Trimming stripped 3 bases from V and 2 bases from J, with 13 bases between.

CDR3 DNA (partial): TGTGCCAGCAGCTCACAGCCCGACAGGGCCAATGAG. Its translation: CASSSQPDRANE. The full CDR3 is CASSSQPDRANEQFF. The rearrangement joins TRBV7-3 to TRBJ2-1; 7 positions agree with TRBD1. The read halts 3 residues ahead of the CDR3 end, with the missing end drawn from the germline J gene. The CDR3 consists of 15 residues. The J segment lost 6 bases and the V segment lost 4 bases, leaving 9 bases of the junction unmatched. CDR1 SGHTA and CDR2 FQGTGA come from the germline V gene.

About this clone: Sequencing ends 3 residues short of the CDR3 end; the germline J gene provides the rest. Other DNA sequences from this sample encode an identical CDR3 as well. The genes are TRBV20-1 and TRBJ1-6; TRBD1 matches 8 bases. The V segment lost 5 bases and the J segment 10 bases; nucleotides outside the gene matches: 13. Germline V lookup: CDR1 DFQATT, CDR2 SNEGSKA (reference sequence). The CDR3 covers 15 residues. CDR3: CSALQGTGGVSPLHF. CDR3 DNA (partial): TGCAGTGCTCTCCAGGGGACAGGAGGCGTCTCACCC.

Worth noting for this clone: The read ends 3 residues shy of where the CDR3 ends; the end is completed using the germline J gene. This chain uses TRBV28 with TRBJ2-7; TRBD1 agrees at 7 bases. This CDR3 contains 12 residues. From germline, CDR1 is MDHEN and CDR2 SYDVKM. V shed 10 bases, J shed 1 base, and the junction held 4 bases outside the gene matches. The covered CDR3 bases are TGTGCCACCGACAGGGATTCCTACGAG. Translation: CATDRDSYE. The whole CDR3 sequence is CATDRDSYEQYF.

The covered CDR3 bases are TGTGCCAGCAGCATCCGCAGGGTGGAGAACACCGGGGAG. This encodes CASSIRRVENTGE. The full-length CDR3 reads as CASSIRRVENTGELFF. The chain joins TRBV7-4 to TRBJ2-2; D might be TRBD1 (5 bases). The observed sequence ends 3 residues before the CDR3 terminus, with the missing tail filled in from the germline J gene. V was pared by 5 bases and J by 1 base, with 14 bases between. The CDR3 covers 16 residues. The V gene's germline CDR1 is SGHVT and CDR2 SQSDAQ.

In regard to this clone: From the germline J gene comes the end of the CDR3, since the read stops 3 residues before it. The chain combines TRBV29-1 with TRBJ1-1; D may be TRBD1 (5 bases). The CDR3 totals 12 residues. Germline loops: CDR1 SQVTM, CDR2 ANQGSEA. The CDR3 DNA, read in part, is TGCAGCGTGGGGCATGGTCAAGAGACA. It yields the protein CSVGHGQET. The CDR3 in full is CSVGHGQETAFF.

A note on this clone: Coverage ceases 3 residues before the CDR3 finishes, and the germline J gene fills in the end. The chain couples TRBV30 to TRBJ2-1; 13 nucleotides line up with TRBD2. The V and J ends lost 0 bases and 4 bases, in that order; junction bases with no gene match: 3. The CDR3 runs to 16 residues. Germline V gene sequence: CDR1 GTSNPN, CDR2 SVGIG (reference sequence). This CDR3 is CAWSVKGLAGYNEQFF. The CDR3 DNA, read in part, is TGTGCCTGGAGTGTTAAGGGACTAGCGGGGTACAATGAG.

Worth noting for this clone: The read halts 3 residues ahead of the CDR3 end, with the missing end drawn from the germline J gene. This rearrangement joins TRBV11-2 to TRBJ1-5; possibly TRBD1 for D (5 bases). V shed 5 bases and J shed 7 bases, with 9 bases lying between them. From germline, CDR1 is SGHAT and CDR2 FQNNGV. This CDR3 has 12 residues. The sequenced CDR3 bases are TGTGCCAGCAGCCGGGAGGGGCAGCCC. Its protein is CASSREGQP. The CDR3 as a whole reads CASSREGQPQHF.

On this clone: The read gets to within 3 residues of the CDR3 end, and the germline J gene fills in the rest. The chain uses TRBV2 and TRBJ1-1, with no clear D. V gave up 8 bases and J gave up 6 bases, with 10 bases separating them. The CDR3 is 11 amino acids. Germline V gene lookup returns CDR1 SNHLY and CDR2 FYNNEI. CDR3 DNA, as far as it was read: TGTGCCAGCGCCACTTACGCTGAA. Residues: CASATYAE. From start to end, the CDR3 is CASATYAEAFF.

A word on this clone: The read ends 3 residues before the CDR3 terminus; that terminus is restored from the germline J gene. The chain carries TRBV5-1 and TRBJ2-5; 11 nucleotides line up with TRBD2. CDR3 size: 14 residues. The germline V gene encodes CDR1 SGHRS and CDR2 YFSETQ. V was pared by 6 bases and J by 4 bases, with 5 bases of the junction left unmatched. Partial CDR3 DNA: TGCGCCAGCACGACTAGCGGGGTGGGAGAGACC. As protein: CASTTSGVGET. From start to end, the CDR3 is CASTTSGVGETQYF.

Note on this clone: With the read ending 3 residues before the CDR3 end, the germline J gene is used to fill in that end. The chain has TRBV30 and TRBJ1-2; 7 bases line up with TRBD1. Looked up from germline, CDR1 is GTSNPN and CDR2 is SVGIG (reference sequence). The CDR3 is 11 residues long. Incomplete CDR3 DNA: TGTGCCTGGGACAGGGAGCACATC. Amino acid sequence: CAWDREHI. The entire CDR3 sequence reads CAWDREHIYTF.

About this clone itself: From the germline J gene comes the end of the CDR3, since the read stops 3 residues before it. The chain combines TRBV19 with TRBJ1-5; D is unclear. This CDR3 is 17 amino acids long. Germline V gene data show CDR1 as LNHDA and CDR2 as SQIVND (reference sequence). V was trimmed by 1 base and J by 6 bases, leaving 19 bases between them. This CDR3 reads CASSIGRAGKEGQPQHF. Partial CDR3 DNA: TGTGCCAGTAGTATAGGTAGGGCGGGGAAAGAAGGTCAGCCC.

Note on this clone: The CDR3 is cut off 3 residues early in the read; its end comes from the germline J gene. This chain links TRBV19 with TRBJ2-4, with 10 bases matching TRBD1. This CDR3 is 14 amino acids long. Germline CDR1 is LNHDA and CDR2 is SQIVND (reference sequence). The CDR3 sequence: CASRTGTGEYGQYF. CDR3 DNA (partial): TGTGCCAGTAGAACCGGGACAGGGGAATATGGT.

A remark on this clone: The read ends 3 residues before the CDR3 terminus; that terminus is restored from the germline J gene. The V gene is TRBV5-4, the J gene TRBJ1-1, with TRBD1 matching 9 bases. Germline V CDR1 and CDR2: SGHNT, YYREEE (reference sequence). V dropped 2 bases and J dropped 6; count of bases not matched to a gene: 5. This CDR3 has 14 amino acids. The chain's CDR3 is CASSFTGGRPEAFF. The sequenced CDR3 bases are TGTGCCAGCAGCTTTACAGGGGGCAGGCCTGAA.

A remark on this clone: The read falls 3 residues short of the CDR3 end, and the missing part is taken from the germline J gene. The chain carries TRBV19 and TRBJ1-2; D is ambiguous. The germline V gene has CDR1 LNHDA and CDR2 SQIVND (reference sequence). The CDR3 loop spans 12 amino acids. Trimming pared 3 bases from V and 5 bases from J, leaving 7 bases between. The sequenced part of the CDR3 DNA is TGTGCCAGTAGTATGGAGGGTTATGGC. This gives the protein CASSMEGYG. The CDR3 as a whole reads CASSMEGYGYTF.

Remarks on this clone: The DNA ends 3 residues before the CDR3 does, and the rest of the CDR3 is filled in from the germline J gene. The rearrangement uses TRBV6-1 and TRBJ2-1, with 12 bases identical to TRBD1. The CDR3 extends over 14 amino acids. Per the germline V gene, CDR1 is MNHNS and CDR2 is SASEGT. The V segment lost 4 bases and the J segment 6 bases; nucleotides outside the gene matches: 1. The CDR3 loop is CASSGDRGLNEQFF. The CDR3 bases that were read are TGTGCCAGCAGTGGGGACAGGGGGCTCAATGAG.

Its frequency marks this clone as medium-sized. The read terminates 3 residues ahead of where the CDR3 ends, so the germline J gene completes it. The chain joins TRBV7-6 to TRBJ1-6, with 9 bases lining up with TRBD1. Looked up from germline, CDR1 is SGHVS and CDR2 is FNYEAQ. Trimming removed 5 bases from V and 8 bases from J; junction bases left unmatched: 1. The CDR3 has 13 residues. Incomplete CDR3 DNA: TGTGCCAGCAGCCGGGACAGGGATTCACCC. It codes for CASSRDRDSP. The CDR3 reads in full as CASSRDRDSPLHF. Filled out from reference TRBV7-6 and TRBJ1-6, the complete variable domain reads GAGVSQSPRYKVTKRGQDVALRCDPISGHVSLYWYRQALGQGPEFLTYFNYEAQQDKSGLPNDRFSAERPEGSISTLTIQRTEQRDSAMYRCASSRDRDSPLHFGNGTRLTVT.